This T cell receptor (beta chain) was captured by sequencing in a study of neurological immune-mediated disorders. Germline V gene data show CDR1 as ENHRY and CDR2 as SYGVKD. V shed 9 bases, J shed 5 bases, and the junction held 7 bases outside the gene matches. The CDR3 loop spans 14 amino acids. Serving as healthy controls were blood bank volunteers based in Maryland, USA. This clonotype was observed at least ten times. TCRdb re-called the 5' RACE reads with MiXCR, one entry per CDR3 protein. Seen here are roughly 32,000 distinct CDR3 sequences, about 16% observed once, and the top ten hold around a quarter.

This TCR was sampled from a man aged 70 or older in good health. Material: PBMCs. This rearrangement joins TRBV10-3 to TRBJ2-1; TRBD1 matches at 10 bases. The CDR3 bases are TGTGCCATTGAGCCGGGACAGGGGCACAATGAGCAGTTCTTC. Protein sequence: CAIEPGQGHNEQFF.